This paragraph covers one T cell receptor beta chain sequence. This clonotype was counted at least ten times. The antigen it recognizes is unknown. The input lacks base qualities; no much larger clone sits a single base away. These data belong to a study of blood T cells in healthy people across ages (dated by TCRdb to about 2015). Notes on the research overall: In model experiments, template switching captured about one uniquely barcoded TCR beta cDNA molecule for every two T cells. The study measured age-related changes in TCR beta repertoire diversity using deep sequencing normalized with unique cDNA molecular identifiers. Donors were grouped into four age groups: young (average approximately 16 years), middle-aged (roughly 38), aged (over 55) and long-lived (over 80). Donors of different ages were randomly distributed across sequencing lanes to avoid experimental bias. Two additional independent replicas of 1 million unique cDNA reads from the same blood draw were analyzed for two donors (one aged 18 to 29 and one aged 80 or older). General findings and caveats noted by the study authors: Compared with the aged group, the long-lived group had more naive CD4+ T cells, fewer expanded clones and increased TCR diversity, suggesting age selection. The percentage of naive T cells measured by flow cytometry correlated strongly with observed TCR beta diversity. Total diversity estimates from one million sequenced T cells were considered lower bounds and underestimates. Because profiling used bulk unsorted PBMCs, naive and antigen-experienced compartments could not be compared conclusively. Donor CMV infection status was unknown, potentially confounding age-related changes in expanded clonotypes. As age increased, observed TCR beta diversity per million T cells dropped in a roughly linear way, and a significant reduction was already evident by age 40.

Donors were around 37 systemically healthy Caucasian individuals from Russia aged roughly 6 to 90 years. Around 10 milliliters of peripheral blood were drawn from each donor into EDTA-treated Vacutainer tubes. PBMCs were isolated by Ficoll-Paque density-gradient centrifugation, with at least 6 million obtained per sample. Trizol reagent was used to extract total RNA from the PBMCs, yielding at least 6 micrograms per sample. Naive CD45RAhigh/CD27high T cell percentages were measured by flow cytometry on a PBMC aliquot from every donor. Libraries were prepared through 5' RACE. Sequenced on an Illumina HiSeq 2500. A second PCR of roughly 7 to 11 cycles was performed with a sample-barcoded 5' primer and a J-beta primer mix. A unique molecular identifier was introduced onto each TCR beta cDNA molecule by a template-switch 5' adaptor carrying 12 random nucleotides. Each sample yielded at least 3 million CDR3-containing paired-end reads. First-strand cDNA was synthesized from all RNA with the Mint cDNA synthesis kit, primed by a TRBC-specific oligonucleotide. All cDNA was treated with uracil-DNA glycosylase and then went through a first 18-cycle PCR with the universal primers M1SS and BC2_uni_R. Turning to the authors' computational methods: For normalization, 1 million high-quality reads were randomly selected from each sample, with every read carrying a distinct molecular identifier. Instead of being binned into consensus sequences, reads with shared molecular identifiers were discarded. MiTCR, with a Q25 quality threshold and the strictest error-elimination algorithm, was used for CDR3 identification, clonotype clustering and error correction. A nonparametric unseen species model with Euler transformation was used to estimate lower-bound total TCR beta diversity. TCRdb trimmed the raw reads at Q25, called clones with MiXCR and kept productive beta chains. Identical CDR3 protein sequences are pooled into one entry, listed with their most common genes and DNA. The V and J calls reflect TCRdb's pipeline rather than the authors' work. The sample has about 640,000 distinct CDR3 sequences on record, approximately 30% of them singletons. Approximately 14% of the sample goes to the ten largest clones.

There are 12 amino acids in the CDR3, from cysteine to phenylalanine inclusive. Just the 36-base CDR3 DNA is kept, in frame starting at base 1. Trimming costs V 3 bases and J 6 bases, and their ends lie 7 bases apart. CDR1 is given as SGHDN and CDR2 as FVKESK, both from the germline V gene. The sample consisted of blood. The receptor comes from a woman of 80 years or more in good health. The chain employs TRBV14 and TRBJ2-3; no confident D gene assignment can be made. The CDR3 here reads CASSHTPDTQYF. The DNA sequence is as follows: TGTGCCAGCAGCCATACCCCTGATACGCAGTATTTT.